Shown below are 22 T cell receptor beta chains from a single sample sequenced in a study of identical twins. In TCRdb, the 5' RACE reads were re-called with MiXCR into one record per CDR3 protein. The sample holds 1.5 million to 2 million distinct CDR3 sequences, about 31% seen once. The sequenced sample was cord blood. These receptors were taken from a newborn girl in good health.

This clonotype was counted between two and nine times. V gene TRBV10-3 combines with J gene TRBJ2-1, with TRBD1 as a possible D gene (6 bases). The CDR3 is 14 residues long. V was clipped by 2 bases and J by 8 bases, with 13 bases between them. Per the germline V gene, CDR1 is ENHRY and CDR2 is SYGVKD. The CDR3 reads CAISETGNVDEQFF. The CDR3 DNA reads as TGTGCCATCAGTGAGACAGGGAATGTGGATGAGCAGTTCTTC.

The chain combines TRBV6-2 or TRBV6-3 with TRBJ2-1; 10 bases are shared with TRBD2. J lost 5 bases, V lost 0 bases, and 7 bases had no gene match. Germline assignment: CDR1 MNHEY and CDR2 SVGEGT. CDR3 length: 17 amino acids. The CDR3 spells CASSYSWLAGGDNEQFF. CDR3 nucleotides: TGTGCCAGCAGTTACTCTTGGTTAGCGGGGGGCGACAATGAGCAGTTCTTC.

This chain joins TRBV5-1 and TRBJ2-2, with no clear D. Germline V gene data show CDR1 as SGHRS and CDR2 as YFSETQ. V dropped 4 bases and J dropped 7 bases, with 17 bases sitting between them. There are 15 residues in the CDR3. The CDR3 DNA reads TGCGCCAGCAGCCCCCCCGAGTGGGCAAGCGGGGAGCTGTTTTTT. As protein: CASSPPEWASGELFF.

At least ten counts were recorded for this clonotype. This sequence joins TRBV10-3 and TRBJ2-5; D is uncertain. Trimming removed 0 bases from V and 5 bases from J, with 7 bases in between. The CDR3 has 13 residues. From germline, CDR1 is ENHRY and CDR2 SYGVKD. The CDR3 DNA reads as TGTGCCATCAGTGAGTCGGGTTTCGAGACCCAGTACTTC. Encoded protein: CAISESGFETQYF.

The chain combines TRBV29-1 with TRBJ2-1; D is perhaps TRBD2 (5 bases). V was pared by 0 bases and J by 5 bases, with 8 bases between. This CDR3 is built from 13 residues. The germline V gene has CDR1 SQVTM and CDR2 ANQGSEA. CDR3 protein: CSVEEGVNNEQFF. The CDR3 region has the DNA TGCAGCGTTGAAGAGGGAGTGAACAATGAGCAGTTCTTC.

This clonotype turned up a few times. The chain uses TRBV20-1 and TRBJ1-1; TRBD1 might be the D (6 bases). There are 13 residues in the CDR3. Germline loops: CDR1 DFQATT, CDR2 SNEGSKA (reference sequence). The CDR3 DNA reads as TGCAGCGGGGGGCCCCGCCTGGGGACTGAAGCTTTCTTT. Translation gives CSGGPRLGTEAFF.

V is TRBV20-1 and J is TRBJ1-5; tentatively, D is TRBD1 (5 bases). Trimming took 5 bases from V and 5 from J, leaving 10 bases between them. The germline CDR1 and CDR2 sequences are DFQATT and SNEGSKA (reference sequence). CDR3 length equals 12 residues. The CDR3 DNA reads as TGCAGTGCTCTACGGGGGGATCAGCCCCAGCATTTT. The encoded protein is CSALRGDQPQHF.

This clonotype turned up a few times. CDR3 sequence reads: CASSLGSGSIEQYF. CDR3 coding DNA: TGCGCCAGCAGCTTGGGTAGCGGGAGCATCGAGCAGTACTTC. This sequence joins TRBV5-1 and TRBJ2-7; TRBD2 agrees at 9 bases. The V gene end was trimmed by 0 bases and the J gene end by 6 bases; junction bases not matched to a gene: 4. The germline V gene has CDR1 SGHRS and CDR2 YFSETQ. This CDR3 region has 14 residues.

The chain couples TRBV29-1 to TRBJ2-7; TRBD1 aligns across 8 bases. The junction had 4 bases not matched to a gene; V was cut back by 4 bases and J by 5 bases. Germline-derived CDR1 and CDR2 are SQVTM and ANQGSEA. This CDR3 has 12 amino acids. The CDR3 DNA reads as TGCAGCGTTGGCAGGGGGCGAAACGAGCAGTACTTC. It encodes CSVGRGRNEQYF.

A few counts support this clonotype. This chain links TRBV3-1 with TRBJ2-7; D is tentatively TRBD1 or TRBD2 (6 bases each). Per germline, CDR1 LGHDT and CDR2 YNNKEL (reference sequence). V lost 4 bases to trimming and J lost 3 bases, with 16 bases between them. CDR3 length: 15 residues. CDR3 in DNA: TGTGCCAGCAGCCCATCTCAGGGGAGGTTCTACGAGCAGTACTTC. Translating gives CASSPSQGRFYEQYF.

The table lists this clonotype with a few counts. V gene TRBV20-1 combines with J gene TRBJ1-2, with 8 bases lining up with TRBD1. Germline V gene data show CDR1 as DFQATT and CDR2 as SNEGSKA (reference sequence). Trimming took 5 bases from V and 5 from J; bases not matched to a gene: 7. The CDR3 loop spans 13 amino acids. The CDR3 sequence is CSAHDRGQYGYTF. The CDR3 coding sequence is TGCAGTGCTCATGACAGGGGCCAATATGGCTACACCTTC.

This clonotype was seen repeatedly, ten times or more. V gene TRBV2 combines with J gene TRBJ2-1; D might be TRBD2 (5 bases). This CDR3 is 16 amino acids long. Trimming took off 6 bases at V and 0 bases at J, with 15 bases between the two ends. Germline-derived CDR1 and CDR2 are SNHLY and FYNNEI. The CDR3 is CASRARRGSSYNEQFF. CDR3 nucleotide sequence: TGTGCCAGCAGAGCCCGACGGGGTAGCTCCTACAATGAGCAGTTCTTC.

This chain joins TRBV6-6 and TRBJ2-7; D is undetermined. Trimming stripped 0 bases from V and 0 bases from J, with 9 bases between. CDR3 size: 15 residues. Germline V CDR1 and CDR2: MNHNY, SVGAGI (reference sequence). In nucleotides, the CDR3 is TGTGCCAGCAGTTACTCTCGCCACCTCTCCTACGAGCAGTACTTC. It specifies CASSYSRHLSYEQYF.

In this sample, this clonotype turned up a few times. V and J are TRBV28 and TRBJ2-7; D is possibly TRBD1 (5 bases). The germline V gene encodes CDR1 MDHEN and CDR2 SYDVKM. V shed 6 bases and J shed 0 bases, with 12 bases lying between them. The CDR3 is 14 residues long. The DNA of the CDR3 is TGTGCCAGCAGGAAACCCGGACACTCCTACGAGCAGTACTTC. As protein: CASRKPGHSYEQYF.

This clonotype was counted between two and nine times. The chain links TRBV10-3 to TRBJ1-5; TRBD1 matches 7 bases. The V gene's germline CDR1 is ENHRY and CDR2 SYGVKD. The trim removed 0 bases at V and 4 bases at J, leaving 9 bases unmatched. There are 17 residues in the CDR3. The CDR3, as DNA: TGTGCCATCAGTGAGTCAGTGGGACAGTCCCTGAATCAGCCCCAGCATTTT. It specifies CAISESVGQSLNQPQHF.

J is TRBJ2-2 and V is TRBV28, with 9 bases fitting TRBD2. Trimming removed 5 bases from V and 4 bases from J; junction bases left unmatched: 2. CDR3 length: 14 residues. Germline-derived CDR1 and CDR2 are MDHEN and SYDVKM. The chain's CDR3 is CASSRTSVTGELFF. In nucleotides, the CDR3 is TGTGCCAGCAGTCGGACTAGCGTCACCGGGGAGCTGTTTTTT.

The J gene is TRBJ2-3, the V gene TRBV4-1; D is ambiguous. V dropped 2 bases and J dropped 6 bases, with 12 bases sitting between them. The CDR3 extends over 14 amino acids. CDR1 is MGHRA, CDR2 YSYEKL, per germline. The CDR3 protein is CASSQLSIGDTQYF. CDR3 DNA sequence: TGCGCCAGCAGCCAACTTTCAATTGGGGATACGCAGTATTTT.

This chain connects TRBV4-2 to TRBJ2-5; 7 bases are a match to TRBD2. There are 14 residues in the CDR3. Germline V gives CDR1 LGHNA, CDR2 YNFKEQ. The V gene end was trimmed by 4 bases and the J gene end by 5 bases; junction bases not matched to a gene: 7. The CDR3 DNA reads TGTGCCAGCAGCCCACTAGCGTCGGGGGAGACCCAGTACTTC. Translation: CASSPLASGETQYF.

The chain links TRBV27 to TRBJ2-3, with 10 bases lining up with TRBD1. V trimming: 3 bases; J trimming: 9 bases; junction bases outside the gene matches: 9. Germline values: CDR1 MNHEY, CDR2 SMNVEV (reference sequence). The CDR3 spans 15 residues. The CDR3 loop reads CASSFGQGGTKTQYF. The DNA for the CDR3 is TGTGCCAGCAGTTTCGGACAGGGGGGCACAAAAACGCAGTATTTT.

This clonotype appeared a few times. The CDR3 sequence is CASSPAASGYNEQFF. The CDR3 nucleotides are TGTGCCAGCAGCCCGGCGGCTAGCGGTTACAATGAGCAGTTCTTC. The chain couples TRBV5-4 to TRBJ2-1; 7 nucleotides align to TRBD2. Germline lookup yields CDR1 SGHNT and CDR2 YYREEE (reference sequence). With 4 bases clipped from V and 4 bases from J, the junction kept 8 bases outside the gene matches. This CDR3 region has 15 residues. Complete variable domain (other parts from reference TRBV5-4 and TRBJ2-1): ETGVTQSPTHLIKTRGQQVTLRCSSQSGHNTVSWYQQALGQGPQFIFQYYREEENGRGNFPPRFSGLQFPNYSSELNVNALELDDSALYLCASSPAASGYNEQFFGPGTRLTVL.

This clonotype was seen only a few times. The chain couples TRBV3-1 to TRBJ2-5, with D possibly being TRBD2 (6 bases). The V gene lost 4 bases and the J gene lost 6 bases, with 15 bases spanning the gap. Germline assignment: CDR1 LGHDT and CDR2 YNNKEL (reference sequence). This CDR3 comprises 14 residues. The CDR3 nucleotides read TGTGCCAGCAGCCTTTCGGGAGCGGGTCAGACCCAGTACTTC. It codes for CASSLSGAGQTQYF.

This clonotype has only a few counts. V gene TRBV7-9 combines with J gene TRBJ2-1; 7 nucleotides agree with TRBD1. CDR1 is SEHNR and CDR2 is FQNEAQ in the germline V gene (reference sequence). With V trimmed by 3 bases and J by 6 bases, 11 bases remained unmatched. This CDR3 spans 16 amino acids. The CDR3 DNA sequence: TGTGCCAGCAGCTTTAGGGGGCAGGGTAAGGTCAATGAGCAGTTCTTC. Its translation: CASSFRGQGKVNEQFF. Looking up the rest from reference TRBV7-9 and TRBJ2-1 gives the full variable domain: DTGVSQNPRHKITKRGQNVTFRCDPISEHNRLYWYRQTLGQGPEFLTYFQNEAQLEKSRLLSDRFSAERPKGSFSTLEIQRTEQGDSAMYLCASSFRGQGKVNEQFFGPGTRLTVL.